Each of the 7 T cell receptor beta chains below was sequenced from the same sample in a study of OX40 agonist ivuxolimab in advanced cancers. Sequenced by immunoSEQ multiplex PCR; TCRdb stores in-frame clones only, minus some. The data show some 77,000 clones, around nine tenths seen once. The sequences come from CD4+ or CD8+ T cells sorted from blood, collected in a trial of the OX40 agonist ivuxolimab. These receptor sequences come from an adult with an advanced solid tumor such as melanoma, head and neck, liver or kidney cancer.

The CDR3 sequence is CASSPDRSQPQHF. The DNA of the CDR3 is TGTGCCAGCAGTCCTGACAGAAGTCAGCCCCAGCATTTT. The V gene is TRBV6-5, the J gene TRBJ1-5; D perhaps matches TRBD1 (5 bases). V lost 5 bases, J lost 6 bases, and 11 bases lay in between. The germline CDR1 and CDR2 sequences are MNHEY and SVGAGI. The CDR3 has 13 residues.

This clone was detected only once. This chain links TRBV21-1 with TRBJ2-7; TRBD2 reflects the table's D call only, with no check against the DNA. TRBV21-1 is shown as a pseudogene. CDR3 length: 13 residues. The CDR3 protein is CASSPAPTYEQYF. The CDR3 DNA is TGTGCCAGCAGCCCAGCGCCCACCTACGAGCAGTACTTC.

The V and J genes are TRBV7-8 and TRBJ1-3; D uncertain. The germline V gene has CDR1 SGHVS and CDR2 FQNEAQ. V lost 1 base to trimming and J lost 0 bases, with 10 bases between them. The CDR3 runs to 16 residues. CDR3 region: CASSLVTVNSGNTIYF. DNA of the CDR3: TGTGCCAGCAGCTTAGTTACAGTAAACTCTGGAAACACCATATATTTT.

The genes are TRBV9 and TRBJ2-2; D is possibly TRBD1 (5 bases). The CDR3 is 13 amino acids. The V end lost 2 bases, the J end lost 6 bases, and 8 bases lay between the germline ends. CDR1 and CDR2 (germline): SGDLS, YYNGEE. The CDR3 protein is CASSVQGPGELFF. CDR3 bases: TGTGCCAGCAGCGTTCAGGGCCCCGGGGAGCTGTTTTTT.

CDR3 in amino acids: CAWSDVQAAGSTEAFF. The CDR3 bases are TGTGCCTGGAGTGATGTACAGGCGGCGGGTAGCACTGAAGCTTTCTTT. The chain has TRBV30 and TRBJ1-1; D is possibly TRBD1 (5 bases). CDR1 and CDR2 (germline): GTSNPN, SVGIG (reference sequence). V gave up 1 base and J gave up 4 bases, with 19 bases separating them. CDR3 length: 16 residues.

J is TRBJ2-7 and V is TRBV2; 8 bases agree with TRBD2. CDR1 is SNHLY, CDR2 FYNNEI, per germline. CDR3 length equals 13 residues. J gave up 4 bases and V 10 bases, and 9 bases lay outside the gene matches. The CDR3 region is CATGPGLVYEQYF. CDR3 nucleotides: TGTGCCACCGGACCGGGACTAGTTTACGAGCAGTACTTC.

This clone was counted once. V is TRBV9 and J is TRBJ2-1; weak D call: TRBD2 (7 bases). V dropped 4 bases and J dropped 8 bases, with 13 bases sitting between them. Germline V gene sequence: CDR1 SGDLS, CDR2 YYNGEE. The CDR3 covers 13 residues. In DNA form, the CDR3 reads TGTGCCAGCAGCTACAGGGCGGGGGATGAGCAGTTCTTC. This sequence encodes CASSYRAGDEQFF. Complete variable domain (other parts from reference TRBV9 and TRBJ2-1): DSGVTQTPKHLITATGQRVTLRCSPRSGDLSVYWYQQSLDQGLQFLIQYYNGEERAKGNILERFSAQQFPDLHSELNLSSLELGDSALYFCASSYRAGDEQFFGPGTRLTVL.